This T cell receptor (beta chain) emerged from a study of vaccination and CD4 T cells after COVID-19. Overall study context: Each person enrolled got two BNT162b2 or mRNA-1273 vaccine doses.

Trimming removed 2 bases at V and 5 bases at J, with 24 bases between. Germline V gene sequence: CDR1 SEHNR, CDR2 FQNEAQ (reference sequence). This CDR3 is built from 18 residues. The Oncomine TCR Beta short-read assay sequenced DNA from cultured CD4+ T cells. TCRdb ran MiXCR on the PCR reads and lists one entry per CDR3 protein. The sample shows under 4,000 distinct CDR3 sequences, roughly a sixth of them seen only once. A remark on this clonotype: The antigen remains undetermined.

Treatment reported: roughly ten-day PBMC culture with coronavirus spike peptide pools or control peptides (ViraFEST assay). ViraFEST used peptide pools to expand antigen-specific T cells and subsequently sequenced their TCRs. IL-2 at roughly 9.7 IU/ml and peptide pools at about 9.5 ug/ml were added to PBMCs cultured at a few million per well. The sequencing sample was made of CD4+ T cells from blood, cultured in vitro. The sequence was obtained from a human donor who had recovered from COVID-19. V and J are TRBV7-9 and TRBJ2-5; TRBD1 might be the D (7 bases). The CDR3 nucleotides are TGTGCCAGCAGCTTAACCATATTTCCAGGGGGGCGGAGGGAGACCCAGTACTTC. This codes for CASSLTIFPGGRRETQYF.